The rows below give T cell receptor beta chains drawn from one sample of a study. MiXCR, applied by TCRdb to the 5' RACE reads, yields one record per CDR3 protein. This sample carries a few thousand distinct CDR3 sequences, 6.5% to 8% of them seen once, and the ten largest clones take approximately 6.5%. Sequencing used total memory T cells from blood PBMCs. Receptors originate from a female donor with HIV. Each CDR3 is given with its conserved first and last residue. The order of the fields is J gene, D gene, clone size, V gene, CDR3 protein, CDR3 DNA. D genes are given only for firm matches. Clone size is shown for a subset of rows, as once, few, many or a class of expanded clone.

J: TRBJ2-3
D: NA
size: NA
V: TRBV7-6
CDR3: CASSLIEGFSDTQYF
DNA: TGTGCCAGCAGCTTAATAGAGGGATTCTCAGATACGCAGTATTTT

J: TRBJ1-1
D: TRBD1
size: few
V: TRBV12-3/TRBV12-4
CDR3: CASSPGGRREAFF
DNA: TGTGCCAGCAGCCCAGGGGGCAGAAGGGAAGCTTTCTTT

J: TRBJ1-2
D: NA
size: medium-sized
V: TRBV10-3
CDR3: CAIRPGQLDYGYTF
DNA: TGTGCCATCAGGCCCGGACAGCTTGACTATGGCTACACCTTC

J: TRBJ1-5
D: NA
size: medium-sized
V: TRBV6-2/TRBV6-3
CDR3: CASGPNRDPGNQPQHF
DNA: TGTGCCAGCGGCCCAAACAGGGACCCGGGCAATCAGCCCCAGCATTTT

J: TRBJ1-1
D: NA
size: large
V: TRBV5-5
CDR3: CASSLEDLDTEAFF
DNA: TGTGCCAGCAGCTTGGAAGATCTGGACACTGAAGCTTTCTTT

J: TRBJ1-1
D: TRBD1
size: large
V: TRBV30
CDR3: CAWRGQGMGLTEAFF
DNA: TGTGCCTGGAGAGGACAGGGGATGGGGTTGACTGAAGCTTTCTTT

J: TRBJ2-5
D: TRBD1
size: few
V: TRBV5-1
CDR3: CASGGGTGKQETQYF
DNA: TGCGCCAGCGGAGGAGGGACAGGGAAGCAAGAGACCCAGTACTTC

J: TRBJ1-2
D: TRBD1
size: NA
V: TRBV11-2
CDR3: CASSPDRVAGYTF
DNA: TGTGCCAGCAGCCCGGACAGGGTAGCTGGCTACACCTTC

J: TRBJ2-5
D: NA
size: medium-sized
V: TRBV7-6
CDR3: CASSSQGFSGETQYF
DNA: TGTGCCAGCAGCTCTCAGGGCTTCAGCGGGGAGACCCAGTACTTC

J: TRBJ2-1
D: NA
size: medium-sized
V: TRBV4-3
CDR3: CASSQDKAIYNEQFF
DNA: TGCGCCAGCAGCCAAGATAAGGCTATATACAATGAGCAGTTCTTC

J: TRBJ1-2
D: NA
size: medium-sized
V: TRBV6-1
CDR3: CASSGQAKRGYTF
DNA: TGTGCCAGCAGTGGACAGGCGAAACGGGGCTACACCTTC

J: TRBJ1-2
D: NA
size: medium-sized
V: TRBV4-2
CDR3: CASSHSTGTSNYGYTF
DNA: TGTGCCAGCAGCCATTCCACCGGGACAAGCAACTATGGCTACACCTTC

J: TRBJ2-3
D: TRBD2
size: medium-sized
V: TRBV10-3
CDR3: CATRAGNTDTQYF
DNA: TGTGCCACTCGAGCGGGGAACACAGATACGCAGTATTTT

J: TRBJ1-6
D: NA
size: medium-sized
V: TRBV7-6
CDR3: CASSLAGDNSPLHF
DNA: TGTGCCAGCAGCTTAGCAGGGGATAATTCACCCCTCCACTTT

J: TRBJ1-6
D: NA
size: medium-sized
V: TRBV10-1
CDR3: CASSEEWNSPLHF
DNA: TGCGCCAGCAGTGAAGAGTGGAATTCACCCCTCCACTTT

J: TRBJ1-1
D: TRBD1
size: medium-sized
V: TRBV5-5
CDR3: CASAKQGVVGAFF
DNA: TGTGCCAGCGCGAAACAGGGGGTGGTCGGAGCTTTCTTT

J: TRBJ2-6
D: NA
size: few
V: TRBV15
CDR3: CATSTATGTVSGANVLTF
DNA: TGTGCCACCAGCACGGCCACAGGGACCGTTTCTGGGGCCAACGTCCTGACTTTC

J: TRBJ2-3
D: NA
size: medium-sized
V: TRBV6-5
CDR3: CASSYWGGAGTDTQYF
DNA: TGTGCCAGCAGTTACTGGGGTGGGGCGGGCACAGATACGCAGTATTTT

J: TRBJ1-3
D: NA
size: medium-sized
V: TRBV30
CDR3: CAWSSLTPGSSGNTIYF
DNA: TGTGCCTGGAGTTCACTGACCCCGGGGAGCTCTGGAAACACCATATATTTT

J: TRBJ1-2
D: NA
size: medium-sized
V: TRBV7-2
CDR3: CASTPPGNVYGYTF
DNA: TGTGCCAGCACCCCGCCGGGGAATGTCTATGGCTACACCTTC